The text below deals with one T cell receptor beta chain. Its antigen is currently unknown. PCR primers comprised 60 Vbeta and 13 Jbeta primers. Sequencing used immunoSEQ multiplex PCR; TCRdb keeps in-frame clones, though not all of them. The profile shows around 130,000 clones, over 75% of them singletons. The entry originates in a study of cytomegalovirus exposure and HLA in healthy donors. Overall study results and limits: According to a later analysis, donors in an Asian-associated ancestry cluster reportedly had fewer N-insertions than the roughly 640-donor mean. DRB1 showed the most TCR associations and HLA-C the fewest in a later analysis, as rates varied by HLA locus.

The CDR3 runs to 14 residues. This clonotype originated in a woman between 18 and 29 years old in good health and CMV-seronegative. Material for sequencing was PBMCs. V and J are TRBV12-1 and TRBJ2-5; the DNA was not used to check the table's D call, TRBD1. TRBV12-1 is recorded as a pseudogene. The CDR3 nucleotides read TGTGCCAGCAGCTTTCCGGACATTCAAGAGACCCAGTACTTC. This translates into CASSFPDIQETQYF.